A single sample is the source of the 15 T cell receptor beta chains below, sequenced in a study of human T cells and chemical hapten exposure (dated by TCRdb to the early 2020s). Libraries were prepared through RACE. The sample was run on a NextSeq 500. The public reads were run again by TCRdb, first through fastp at Q25 and then through MiXCR, and only productive beta chains were kept. Rows with a matching CDR3 protein are joined into one entry that keeps the most common DNA and genes. Across this sample there are roughly 160,000 distinct CDR3 sequences, with about 14% seen only once. The ten largest clonotypes hold about 1.7% of the sample. What the time point label conveys for this sample: patch test 1, 2 weeks after DPC sensitization. The sample's treatment or condition label, decoded: therapeutic diphenylcyclopropenone sensitization with weekly scalp DPC. The sequenced sample was whole blood, obtained in connection with sensitization to the hapten diphenylcyclopropenone (DPC). The source of these receptors is a woman aged 25 to 45 with alopecia areata. Some clones in this sample may be carry-over from other donors' samples.

This rearrangement joins TRBV6-5 to TRBJ2-3; TRBD2 agrees at 12 bases. V shed 6 bases, J shed 4 bases, and the junction held 8 bases outside the gene matches. The CDR3 covers 16 residues. CDR1 is MNHEY and CDR2 is SVGAGI in the germline V gene. DNA for the CDR3: TGTGCCAGCAGAACTGAAAGACTAGCGGGAGCAGATACGCAGTATTTT. Translated: CASRTERLAGADTQYF.

This clonotype was detected only a few times. The CDR3 coding sequence is TGTGCCAGCAGCACTGGGGGGTCTTGGCAGCCCCAGCATTTT. Protein: CASSTGGSWQPQHF. V gene TRBV28 combines with J gene TRBJ1-5; tentative D call: TRBD1 (5 bases). The CDR3 totals 14 residues. V shed 6 bases and J shed 7 bases, with 16 bases lying between them. Germline CDR1 and CDR2: MDHEN and SYDVKM.

The sample holds many counts of this clonotype. This chain uses TRBV24-1 with TRBJ2-1; no firm D call. CDR3 length: 12 amino acids. The V and J ends lost 4 bases and 3 bases respectively, with 3 bases between them. Germline V CDR1 and CDR2: KGHDR, SFDVKD. The CDR3, as DNA: TGTGCCACCAGTGAAAACTACAATGAGCAGTTCTTC. It encodes CATSENYNEQFF.

This clonotype was observed at least ten times. J is TRBJ1-5 and V is TRBV28; D is unresolved. CDR3 length equals 14 residues. From germline, CDR1 is MDHEN and CDR2 SYDVKM. Trimming left V 1 base short and J 11 bases short, with 15 bases between. In DNA, the CDR3 is TGTGCCAGCAGTTTATCCACGACCCAGTCGTCCCAGCATTTT. This encodes CASSLSTTQSSQHF.

This clonotype was recorded many times. The chain is built from TRBV24-1 and TRBJ2-1, with TRBD1 matching 12 bases. This CDR3 has 16 amino acids. Per the germline V gene, CDR1 is KGHDR and CDR2 is SFDVKD. Unmatched junction bases numbered 5, after V lost 4 bases and J lost 5 bases. The CDR3 DNA is TGTGCCACCAGTGAACCGGGACAGGGGGCTAACAATGAGCAGTTCTTC. As protein: CATSEPGQGANNEQFF.

This clonotype has just one count. The V and J genes are TRBV9 and TRBJ2-7; 8 nucleotides agree with TRBD1. This CDR3 has 14 amino acids. After removal of 0 bases from V and 4 bases from J, the junction contained 3 bases not matched to a gene. Germline V gene sequence: CDR1 SGDLS, CDR2 YYNGEE. The CDR3 region is CASSVDQGAYEQYF. DNA of the CDR3: TGTGCCAGCAGCGTAGACCAGGGGGCTTACGAGCAGTACTTC. The full variable domain, rest sourced from reference TRBV9 and TRBJ2-7, is DSGVTQTPKHLITATGQRVTLRCSPRSGDLSVYWYQQSLDQGLQFLIQYYNGEERAKGNILERFSAQQFPDLHSELNLSSLELGDSALYFCASSVDQGAYEQYFGPGTRLTVT.

This chain joins TRBV20-1 and TRBJ2-7; 7 nucleotides align to TRBD1. Losses at the gene ends were 6 bases for V and 3 bases for J; bases not matched to a gene: 11. The germline CDR1 and CDR2 sequences are DFQATT and SNEGSKA (reference sequence). This CDR3 spans 14 amino acids. Here the CDR3 reads CSARRQGQVYEQYF. The CDR3 bases are TGCAGTGCCCGCCGACAGGGTCAGGTCTACGAGCAGTACTTC.

V gene TRBV28 combines with J gene TRBJ2-1; D unclear. Trimming pared 2 bases from V and 9 bases from J, leaving 5 bases between. CDR1 and CDR2 from the germline V gene are MDHEN and SYDVKM. The CDR3 sequence is 11 residues long. CDR3 DNA: TGTGCCAGCAGTTTAAAGAGTGAGCAGTTCTTC. Protein sequence: CASSLKSEQFF. The entire variable domain, with the rest obtained from reference TRBV28 and TRBJ2-1, is as follows: DVKVTQSSRYLVKRTGEKVFLECVQDMDHENMFWYRQDPGLGLRLIYFSYDVKMKEKGDIPEGYSVSREKKERFSLILESASTNQTSMYLCASSLKSEQFFGPGTRLTVL.

This clonotype was found many times. The chain is built from TRBV4-1 and TRBJ1-2; D perhaps matches TRBD1 (5 bases). This CDR3 has 16 amino acids. CDR1 and CDR2 from the germline V gene are MGHRA and YSYEKL. Trimming took 2 bases from V and 1 from J, leaving 14 bases between them. The CDR3 DNA is TGCGCCAGCAGCCAAAAAGGAGGGGTAGATAACTATGGCTACACCTTC. Protein: CASSQKGGVDNYGYTF.

The gene calls are TRBV5-1 and TRBJ2-5; D assignment may be TRBD1 or TRBD2 (5 bases each). The length of the CDR3 is 13 residues. Germline lookup yields CDR1 SGHRS and CDR2 YFSETQ. Trimming took 4 bases from V and 5 from J, leaving 12 bases between them. The CDR3 spells CASSRDGAETQYF. As DNA, the CDR3 is TGCGCCAGCAGCAGGGACGGAGCGGAGACCCAGTACTTC.

The chain joins TRBV20-1 to TRBJ2-4, with 9 bases that match TRBD1. V lost 6 bases and J lost 1; bases outside the gene matches: 10. Germline V gene lookup returns CDR1 DFQATT and CDR2 SNEGSKA (reference sequence). The CDR3 consists of 16 residues. CDR3 in DNA: TGCAGTGCCCTGGACAGGGGAGTAATGGCCAAAAACATTCAGTACTTC. It specifies CSALDRGVMAKNIQYF.

The chain employs TRBV5-6 and TRBJ2-1; 13 nucleotides agree with TRBD2. The CDR3 is 15 amino acids. The V and J ends lost 4 bases and 8 bases, in that order; junction bases with no gene match: 6. Germline CDR1 is SGHDT and CDR2 is YYEEEE. CDR3 bases: TGTGCCAGCAGCCGGAGGACTAGCGGGAGTGATGAGCAGTTCTTC. This gives the protein CASSRRTSGSDEQFF.

This rearrangement joins TRBV10-3 to TRBJ2-3, with 10 bases matching TRBD1. Trimming cost V 6 bases and J 4 bases; bases outside gene matches: 4. The germline V gene has CDR1 ENHRY and CDR2 SYGVKD. This CDR3 is built from 14 residues. CDR3 DNA: TGTGCCATCAGCAGACAGGGGGCGTCAGATACGCAGTATTTT. This sequence encodes CAISRQGASDTQYF.

The sample holds one count of this clonotype. One junction end does not reproduce the germline sequence, and a read error may be involved. The rearrangement uses TRBV11-2 and TRBJ2-5, with D possibly matching TRBD1 (5 bases). From germline, CDR1 is SGHAT and CDR2 FQNNGV. CDR3 length equals 14 residues. CDR3 residues: CVSSAIQGQETQYF. DNA of the CDR3: TGTGTCAGCAGCGCCATTCAGGGCCAAGAGACCCAGTACTTC. The full variable domain, its missing parts supplied by reference TRBV11-2 and TRBJ2-5, is EAGVAQSPRYKIIEKRQSVAFWCNPISGHATLYWYQQILGQGPKLLIQFQNNGVVDDSQLPKDRFSAERLKGVDSTLKIQPAKLEDSAVYLCVSSAIQGQETQYFGPGTRLLVL.

The V gene is TRBV4-3, the J gene TRBJ2-2; a weak D match, TRBD2 (5 bases). This CDR3 has 14 amino acids. V was trimmed by 4 bases and J by 0 bases, leaving 6 bases between them. Germline V CDR1 and CDR2: LGHNA, YSLEER. CDR3 region: CASSRTPNTGELFF. In nucleotides, the CDR3 is TGCGCCAGCAGCCGGACTCCGAACACCGGGGAGCTGTTTTTT.